Below, 5 T cell receptor beta chains from the same sample are listed, as sequenced in a study of cytomegalovirus exposure and HLA in healthy donors. Libraries were prepared by immunoSEQ multiplex PCR; TCRdb keeps only in-frame clonotypes and omits some of them. The sample has about 110,000 clones; more than 90% are singletons. What was sequenced was PBMCs. The receptor set was obtained from a young woman in good health and CMV-seronegative.

The chain employs TRBV19 and TRBJ2-6; D is ambiguous. The CDR3 loop spans 17 amino acids. Looked up from germline, CDR1 is LNHDA and CDR2 is SQIVND (reference sequence). The V end was cut by 3 bases, the J end by 0 bases, with 12 bases between. The CDR3 DNA reads as TGTGCCAGTAGTATTCGCCAACAGATCTCTGGGGCCAACGTCCTGACTTTC. As protein: CASSIRQQISGANVLTF.

The chain recombines TRBV6-6 with TRBJ1-1; D is possibly TRBD1 (5 bases). The ends were cut back, 9 bases at V and 0 bases at J, with 17 bases in the middle. Germline CDR1 and CDR2: MNHNY and SVGAGI (reference sequence). This CDR3 contains 15 residues. Here the CDR3 DNA reads TGTGCCAGTACCCATCCAGGACAAGTGAACACTGAAGCTTTCTTT. Residues: CASTHPGQVNTEAFF.

V gene TRBV15 combines with J gene TRBJ2-1, with D tentatively TRBD2 (6 bases). The CDR3 is 15 amino acids. V gave up 2 bases and J gave up 4 bases, with 12 bases separating them. Germline values: CDR1 LNHNV, CDR2 YYDKDF (reference sequence). The CDR3 region has the DNA TGTGCCACCAGCAGACCCGGGACTCGGTACAATGAGCAGTTCTTC. This encodes CATSRPGTRYNEQFF. Complete variable domain (other parts from reference TRBV15 and TRBJ2-1): DAMVIQNPRYQVTQFGKPVTLSCSQTLNHNVMYWYQQKSSQAPKLLFHYYDKDFNNEADTPDNFQSRRPNTSFCFLDIRSPGLGDTAMYLCATSRPGTRYNEQFFGPGTRLTVL.

This chain connects TRBV5-6 to TRBJ2-5, with 11 bases matching TRBD1. V dropped 5 bases and J dropped 4; count of bases not matched to a gene: 13. Germline CDR1 is SGHDT and CDR2 is YYEEEE. This CDR3 is built from 17 residues. For the CDR3, the DNA is TGTGCCAGCAGTAATCCGGGACAGGGGGTTAGAGGAGAGACCCAGTACTTC. Amino acids: CASSNPGQGVRGETQYF. Supplemented by reference TRBV5-6 and TRBJ2-5, the full variable domain reads DAGVTQSPTHLIKTRGQQVTLRCSPKSGHDTVSWYQQALGQGPQFIFQYYEEEERQRGNFPDRFSGHQFPNYSSELNVNALLLGDSALYLCASSNPGQGVRGETQYFGPGTRLLVL.

The CDR3 DNA follows: TGTGCCAGTAGGATGACGGGGAACACTGAAGCTTTCTTT. It is translated as CASRMTGNTEAFF. V usage is TRBV19 and J usage is TRBJ1-1; D is uncertain. V gave up 6 bases and J gave up 1 base, with 9 bases separating them. CDR1 is LNHDA, CDR2 SQIVND, per germline (reference sequence). The CDR3 length is 13 residues. Filled out from reference TRBV19 and TRBJ1-1, the complete variable domain reads DGGITQSPKYLFRKEGQNVTLSCEQNLNHDAMYWYRQDPGQGLRLIYYSQIVNDFQKGDIAEGYSVSREKKESFPLTVTSAQKNPTAFYLCASRMTGNTEAFFGQGTRLTVV.